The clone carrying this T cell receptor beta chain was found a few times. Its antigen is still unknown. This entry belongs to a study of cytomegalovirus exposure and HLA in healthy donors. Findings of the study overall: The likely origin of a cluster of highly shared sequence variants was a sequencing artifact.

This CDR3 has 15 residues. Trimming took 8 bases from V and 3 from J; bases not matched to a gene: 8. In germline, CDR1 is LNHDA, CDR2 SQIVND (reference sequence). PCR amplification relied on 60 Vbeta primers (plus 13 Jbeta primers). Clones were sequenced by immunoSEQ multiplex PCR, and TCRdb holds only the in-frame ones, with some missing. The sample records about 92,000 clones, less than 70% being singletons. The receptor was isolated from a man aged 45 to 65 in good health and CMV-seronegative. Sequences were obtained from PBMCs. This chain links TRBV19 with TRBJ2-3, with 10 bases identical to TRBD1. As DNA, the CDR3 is TGTGCCAGTCCTATTGGGGACAGGGGAACAGATACGCAGTATTTT. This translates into CASPIGDRGTDTQYF.